One and the same sample provided the 27 T cell receptor beta chains below, sequenced in a study of shared clonotypes between healthy human individuals. Profiling relied on immunoSEQ multiplex PCR, and the TCRdb table lists in-frame clones only, not all of them. Here the sample spans over a million clones, approximately 72% being singletons. The material sequenced was memory CD4+ T cells sorted from blood. Stated subset: CD45RA-negative fraction. These receptor sequences come from a man in his late teens or twenties in good health.

This sequence joins TRBV5-4 and TRBJ2-1; 9 nucleotides match TRBD2. J gave up 4 bases and V 3 bases, and 8 bases lay outside the gene matches. Looked up from germline, CDR1 is SGHNT and CDR2 is YYREEE (reference sequence). This CDR3 spans 16 amino acids. The CDR3 reads CASSSESGRLYNEQFF. CDR3 coding DNA: TGTGCCAGCAGCTCTGAAAGCGGGAGGTTATACAATGAGCAGTTCTTC. The whole variable domain, remainder taken from reference TRBV5-4 and TRBJ2-1, is ETGVTQSPTHLIKTRGQQVTLRCSSQSGHNTVSWYQQALGQGPQFIFQYYREEENGRGNFPPRFSGLQFPNYSSELNVNALELDDSALYLCASSSESGRLYNEQFFGPGTRLTVL.

V usage is TRBV6-5 and J usage is TRBJ2-3, with D possibly TRBD2 on 6 matching bases. Trimming pared 0 bases from V and 2 bases from J, leaving 12 bases between. The germline V gene encodes CDR1 MNHEY and CDR2 SVGAGI. CDR3 length: 16 residues. CDR3 sequence reads: CASSYSFAGNTDTQYF. The CDR3 DNA follows: TGTGCCAGCAGTTACTCGTTCGCGGGGAACACAGATACGCAGTATTTT.

The chain has TRBV5-4 and TRBJ2-1; 8 positions agree with TRBD2. V dropped 0 bases and J dropped 8; count of bases not matched to a gene: 1. The CDR3 runs to 13 residues. Germline values: CDR1 SGHNT, CDR2 YYREEE (reference sequence). This chain's CDR3 is CASSLGRGDEQFF. The DNA for the CDR3 is TGTGCCAGCAGCTTGGGGCGGGGGGATGAGCAGTTCTTC.

J is TRBJ2-2 and V is TRBV5-6, with D perhaps matching TRBD1 or TRBD2 (5 bases each). CDR1 and CDR2 (germline): SGHDT, YYEEEE. The CDR3 length is 15 residues. V gave up 5 bases and J gave up 3 bases, with 14 bases separating them. The CDR3 region is CASRRRGVDTGELFF. CDR3 coding DNA: TGTGCCAGCAGACGTCGAGGGGTGGACACCGGGGAGCTGTTTTTT. Full variable domain (remainder filled in from reference TRBV5-6 and TRBJ2-2): DAGVTQSPTHLIKTRGQQVTLRCSPKSGHDTVSWYQQALGQGPQFIFQYYEEEERQRGNFPDRFSGHQFPNYSSELNVNALLLGDSALYLCASRRRGVDTGELFFGEGSRLTVL.

The chain has TRBV4-3 and TRBJ1-2, with 9 positions matching TRBD1. Looked up from germline, CDR1 is LGHNA and CDR2 is YSLEER. Trimming took 1 base from V and 4 from J; bases not matched to a gene: 10. The CDR3 contains 17 residues. The CDR3 DNA is TGCGCCAGCAGCCAAGGGGGGACAGGGACACGAGGCTATGGCTACACCTTC. Protein sequence: CASSQGGTGTRGYGYTF.

DNA of the CDR3: TGTGCCAGCCAGCCGACAGGGCCTAATCAGCCCCAGCATTTT. This sequence encodes CASQPTGPNQPQHF. V usage is TRBV6-1 and J usage is TRBJ1-5, with 7 nucleotides matching TRBD1. CDR3 length equals 14 residues. Germline V gene data show CDR1 as MNHNS and CDR2 as SASEGT. V was clipped by 8 bases and J by 4 bases; unmatched bases: 8.

This chain connects TRBV2 to TRBJ1-3, with D perhaps matching TRBD1 (6 bases). The CDR3 has 15 amino acids. V gave up 5 bases and J gave up 2 bases, with 13 bases separating them. Germline V gene lookup returns CDR1 SNHLY and CDR2 FYNNEI. The DNA for the CDR3 is TGTGCCAGCAGTTCACAGGGAGCGGCTGGAAACACCATATATTTT. Its protein is CASSSQGAAGNTIYF.

The chain joins TRBV5-4 to TRBJ2-1; maybe TRBD2 (6 bases). CDR3 length equals 12 residues. The V end lost 4 bases, the J end lost 9 bases, and 11 bases lay between the germline ends. Germline-derived CDR1 and CDR2 are SGHNT and YYREEE (reference sequence). The CDR3 protein is CASSRGSREQFF. The CDR3 bases are TGTGCCAGCAGCCGGGGGTCCCGTGAGCAGTTCTTC. Looking up the rest from reference TRBV5-4 and TRBJ2-1 gives the full variable domain: ETGVTQSPTHLIKTRGQQVTLRCSSQSGHNTVSWYQQALGQGPQFIFQYYREEENGRGNFPPRFSGLQFPNYSSELNVNALELDDSALYLCASSRGSREQFFGPGTRLTVL.

The table lists this clone with a count of one. This chain uses TRBV6-6 with TRBJ2-5; the D is unclear. The CDR3 runs 14 residues. Germline lookup yields CDR1 MNHNY and CDR2 SVGAGI (reference sequence). Trimming removed 6 bases at V and 1 base at J, with 12 bases between. CDR3 sequence: CASSLGRLQETQYF. Written as DNA, the CDR3 is TGTGCCAGCAGCCTCGGACGGCTCCAAGAGACCCAGTACTTC.

The rearrangement uses TRBV30 and TRBJ2-7, with 13 bases matching TRBD2. Germline CDR1 GTSNPN, CDR2 SVGIG (reference sequence). CDR3 size: 15 residues. Trimming cost V 3 bases and J 2 bases; bases outside gene matches: 4. DNA of the CDR3: TGTGCCTGGAGCGCGGGACTAGCGGGGCCCTACGAGCAGTACTTC. This encodes CAWSAGLAGPYEQYF.

Worth noting for this clone: A much larger clone is a single base away; this may be a read error. This sample also contains other DNA sequences that code for the same CDR3. The CDR3 coding sequence is TGTGCCAGCAGCTTAGAGAGGGAAAAACTGTTTTTT. Translation gives CASSLEREKLFF. The rearrangement joins TRBV7-2 to TRBJ1-4; D is uncertain. Trimming stripped 1 base from V and 8 bases from J, with 5 bases between. The CDR3 contains 12 residues. Germline CDR1 SGHTA, CDR2 FQGNSA.

The chain is built from TRBV6-1 and TRBJ1-2; the D gene is possibly TRBD1 (5 bases). The CDR3 is 15 amino acids. Germline-derived CDR1 and CDR2 are MNHNS and SASEGT. With 7 bases removed from V and 0 bases from J, the gap between germline ends came to 15 bases. CDR3 DNA sequence: TGTGCCAGCACCCGAGAGGGACTAGCTAACTATGGCTACACCTTC. As protein: CASTREGLANYGYTF.

V gene TRBV9 combines with J gene TRBJ1-5; 8 bases are a match to TRBD1. Germline CDR1 is SGDLS and CDR2 is YYNGEE. The V and J ends lost 1 base and 6 bases, in that order; junction bases with no gene match: 18. This CDR3 is 19 amino acids long. The CDR3: CASSVTKTGDVECCQPQHF. The CDR3 bases are TGTGCCAGCAGCGTAACTAAGACAGGGGATGTTGAGTGCTGTCAGCCCCAGCATTTT.

The chain couples TRBV14 to TRBJ2-7; the D gene is possibly TRBD1 (5 bases). Germline V gene data show CDR1 as SGHDN and CDR2 as FVKESK. The CDR3 contains 15 residues. With 6 bases removed from V and 3 bases from J, the gap between germline ends came to 18 bases. The CDR3 is CASSSKPGIVYEQYF. The CDR3, as DNA: TGTGCCAGCAGTTCTAAACCAGGGATTGTCTACGAGCAGTACTTC.

This chain uses TRBV7-2 with TRBJ2-7; D tentatively fits TRBD1 or TRBD2 (6 bases each). Germline V gene data show CDR1 as SGHTA and CDR2 as FQGNSA. V lost 8 bases, J lost 0 bases, and 14 bases lay in between. This CDR3 is built from 14 residues. The CDR3 spells CASGEGGLSYEQYF. In DNA, the CDR3 is TGTGCCAGCGGCGAGGGGGGACTCTCCTACGAGCAGTACTTC.

V usage is TRBV5-1 and J usage is TRBJ2-1, with 10 bases lining up with TRBD2. The length of the CDR3 is 16 residues. The J segment lost 3 bases and the V segment lost 0 bases, leaving 3 bases of the junction unmatched. CDR1 and CDR2 from the germline V gene are SGHRS and YFSETQ. The CDR3 spells CASSLASSGSYNEQFF. DNA of the CDR3: TGCGCCAGCAGCTTGGCCTCTAGCGGGAGCTACAATGAGCAGTTCTTC.

This clone was found a few times. This chain uses TRBV5-1 with TRBJ1-2; D unresolved. Trimming removed 0 bases at V and 6 bases at J, with 6 bases between. Germline CDR1 and CDR2: SGHRS and YFSETQ. The CDR3 contains 12 residues. CDR3 amino acids: CASSLDSNGYTF. DNA of the CDR3: TGCGCCAGCAGCTTGGACAGCAATGGCTACACCTTC.

On this clone itself: A read error may be the cause here, since a much bigger clone is one base away. J is TRBJ2-1 and V is TRBV20-1; D unclear. Trimming took 0 bases from V and 5 from J, leaving 2 bases between them. Germline V gene sequence: CDR1 DFQATT, CDR2 SNEGSKA (reference sequence). This CDR3 comprises 11 residues. CDR3 amino acids: CSARDDNEQFF. Here the CDR3 DNA reads TGCAGTGCTAGAGATGACAATGAGCAGTTCTTC.

The V gene is TRBV13, the J gene TRBJ2-7; no clear D. Germline values: CDR1 PRHDT, CDR2 FYEKMQ (reference sequence). Trimming took off 2 bases at V and 0 bases at J, with 11 bases between the two ends. The CDR3 covers 15 residues. The CDR3 nucleotides are TGTGCCAGCAGCTTAATTCTCTCAAACTCCTACGAGCAGTACTTC. Translation: CASSLILSNSYEQYF.

The chain is built from TRBV7-9 and TRBJ2-3, with D maybe TRBD2 (6 bases). CDR3 size: 14 residues. V lost 6 bases to trimming and J lost 1 base, with 11 bases between them. Germline V CDR1 and CDR2: SEHNR, FQNEAQ (reference sequence). The CDR3 region is CASRSGAGTDTQYF. CDR3 coding DNA: TGTGCCAGCAGGTCGGGAGCCGGCACAGATACGCAGTATTTT.

This clone showed up just a few times. The V gene is TRBV10-3, the J gene TRBJ2-5, with D possibly TRBD1 on 6 matching bases. The assigned J gene may be wrong: the sequence end matches TRBJ2-7 better. The CDR3 is 14 amino acids. The V gene's germline CDR1 is ENHRY and CDR2 SYGVKD. CDR3 residues: CAIRLDSTSYEQYF. The CDR3 bases are TGTGCCATCAGACTGGACAGTACCTCCTACGAGCAGTACTTC.

For this clone: At the DNA level, this CDR3 is encoded by other sequences in the same sample as well. The chain employs TRBV2 and TRBJ2-7; D unclear. The CDR3 is 11 residues long. Looked up from germline, CDR1 is SNHLY and CDR2 is FYNNEI. V lost 8 bases and J 4 bases, leaving 9 bases between the germline ends. CDR3 nucleotide sequence: TGTGCCAGCTCCCGAAATTACGAGCAGTACTTC. This sequence encodes CASSRNYEQYF.

This clone was picked up a small number of times. This chain connects TRBV10-3 to TRBJ2-3, with D uncertain. The CDR3 totals 14 residues. Trimming stripped 3 bases from V and 0 bases from J, with 7 bases between. The germline V gene encodes CDR1 ENHRY and CDR2 SYGVKD. CDR3 sequence reads: CAISESRSTDTQYF. The CDR3 nucleotides are TGTGCCATCAGTGAAAGTCGGAGCACAGATACGCAGTATTTT.

The chain joins TRBV9 to TRBJ2-7; 14 nucleotides match TRBD2. The CDR3 sequence is 19 residues long. The junction had 16 bases not matched to a gene; V was cut back by 4 bases and J by 4 bases. Germline CDR1 SGDLS, CDR2 YYNGEE. CDR3 amino acids: CASSSGLAGGSAKGYEQYF. The CDR3 DNA sequence: TGTGCCAGCAGCTCTGGACTAGCGGGGGGCTCCGCTAAGGGGTACGAGCAGTACTTC. The whole variable domain, filled in from reference TRBV9 and TRBJ2-7, reads DSGVTQTPKHLITATGQRVTLRCSPRSGDLSVYWYQQSLDQGLQFLIQYYNGEERAKGNILERFSAQQFPDLHSELNLSSLELGDSALYFCASSSGLAGGSAKGYEQYFGPGTRLTVT.

There are many counts of this clone. The chain is built from TRBV11-2 and TRBJ1-1; TRBD1 matches at 7 bases. This CDR3 is built from 14 residues. The V gene's germline CDR1 is SGHAT and CDR2 FQNNGV. Germline trimming cut 4 bases from V and 4 bases from J; bases unmatched to any gene: 6. The DNA for the CDR3 is TGTGCCAGCAGCTCATCGACAGGGACCACTGAAGCTTTCTTT. Amino acid sequence: CASSSSTGTTEAFF.

A word on this clone: This sample includes further DNA sequences coding for the same CDR3. The V call is TRBV28, the J call TRBJ1-6; D is ambiguous. The germline V gene encodes CDR1 MDHEN and CDR2 SYDVKM. The V end lost 6 bases, the J end lost 1 base, and 7 bases lay between the germline ends. This CDR3 comprises 14 residues. CDR3 loop: CASSLGSYNSPLHF. The CDR3 DNA reads as TGTGCCAGCAGCTTGGGATCCTATAATTCACCCCTCCACTTT.

This clone was counted once. V gene TRBV30 combines with J gene TRBJ2-5; TRBD2 matches 9 bases. V trimming: 3 bases; J trimming: 9 bases; junction bases outside the gene matches: 11. Germline values: CDR1 GTSNPN, CDR2 SVGIG (reference sequence). The CDR3 contains 14 residues. CDR3 coding DNA: TGTGCCTGGAGCGGGACTAGCCCTACTGGGGCCCAGTACTTC. Translating gives CAWSGTSPTGAQYF.